The clone carrying this T cell receptor (beta chain) has a count of ten or more. The record originates from a study of human T cells and chemical hapten exposure. Germline V lookup: CDR1 SEHNR, CDR2 FQNEAQ (reference sequence). The V and J ends lost 6 bases and 4 bases, in that order; junction bases with no gene match: 5. The CDR3 consists of 14 residues. Via MiXCR, TCRdb re-called the 5' RACE reads, giving one row per CDR3 protein. Here the sample spans some 150,000 distinct CDR3 sequences, around 4% being singletons. Unfractionated whole blood was the source from which total RNA was extracted. The J gene is TRBJ2-3, the V gene TRBV7-9; 9 bases fit TRBD2. The clonotype comes from a female donor in good health. The CDR3 loop is CASSRRGGPDTQYF. For the CDR3, the DNA is TGTGCCAGCAGTAGGCGGGGGGGCCCAGATACGCAGTATTTT.